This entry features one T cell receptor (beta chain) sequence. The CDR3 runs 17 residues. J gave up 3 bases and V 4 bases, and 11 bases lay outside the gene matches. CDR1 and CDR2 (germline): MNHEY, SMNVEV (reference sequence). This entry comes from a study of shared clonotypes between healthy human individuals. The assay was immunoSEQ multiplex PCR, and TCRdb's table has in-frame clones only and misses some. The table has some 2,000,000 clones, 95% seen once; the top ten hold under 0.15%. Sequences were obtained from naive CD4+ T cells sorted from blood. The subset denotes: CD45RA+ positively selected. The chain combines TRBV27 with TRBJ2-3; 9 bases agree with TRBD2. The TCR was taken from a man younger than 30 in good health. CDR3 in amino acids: CASSSQGLARMTDTQYF. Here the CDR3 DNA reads TGTGCCAGCAGTTCACAGGGACTAGCCCGGATGACAGATACGCAGTATTTT.